The following is a TCR beta chain sequence with its context. Its antigen is still unknown. Libraries were prepared by immunoSEQ multiplex PCR; TCRdb keeps only in-frame clonotypes and omits some of them. The sample holds 150,000 or so clones, 85% to 95% seen once. There are 12 residues in the CDR3. Per germline, CDR1 MNHEY and CDR2 SVGAGI. V shed 0 bases and J shed 2 bases, with 1 base lying between them. The sample belongs to a study of T cell responses to AZD1222 COVID-19 vaccine. Points from the study as a whole: The donor cohort was predominantly white British with a female majority, and clonal diversity may have been underestimated. Two doses of AZD1222 preceded a rise in Spike-specific TCR breadth and depth. Only a handful of AZD1222 recipients were seropositive at baseline.

Recipients boosted at about 4 weeks or about 12 weeks are pooled. The TCR originated in an adult who received the AZD1222 COVID-19 vaccine. This chain links TRBV6-5 with TRBJ2-5; D remains unclear. The sample in question was peripheral blood, obtained 28 days after the second AZD1222 dose. The CDR3 DNA reads TGTGCCAGCAGTTACTCTCAAGAGACCCAGTACTTC. Amino acids: CASSYSQETQYF.